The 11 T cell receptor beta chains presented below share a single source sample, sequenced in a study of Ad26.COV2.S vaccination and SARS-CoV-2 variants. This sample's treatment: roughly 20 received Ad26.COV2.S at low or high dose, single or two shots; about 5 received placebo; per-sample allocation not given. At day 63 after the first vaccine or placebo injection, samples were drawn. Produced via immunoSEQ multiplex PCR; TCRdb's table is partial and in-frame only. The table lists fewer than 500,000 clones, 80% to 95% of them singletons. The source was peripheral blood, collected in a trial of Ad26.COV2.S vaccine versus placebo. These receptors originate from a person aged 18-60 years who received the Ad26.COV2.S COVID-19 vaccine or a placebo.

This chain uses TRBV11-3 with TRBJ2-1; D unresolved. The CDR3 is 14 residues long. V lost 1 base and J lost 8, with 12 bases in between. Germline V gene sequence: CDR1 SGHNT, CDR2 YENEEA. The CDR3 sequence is CASSLGDINDEQFF. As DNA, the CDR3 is TGTGCCAGCAGCTTAGGGGATATTAACGATGAGCAGTTCTTC.

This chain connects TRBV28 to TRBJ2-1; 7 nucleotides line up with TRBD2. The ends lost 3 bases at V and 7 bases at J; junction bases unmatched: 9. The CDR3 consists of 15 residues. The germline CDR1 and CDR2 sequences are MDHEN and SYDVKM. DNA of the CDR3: TGTGCCAGCAGTTTGAGGGGACCCGGGGGGAATGAGCAGTTCTTC. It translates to CASSLRGPGGNEQFF.

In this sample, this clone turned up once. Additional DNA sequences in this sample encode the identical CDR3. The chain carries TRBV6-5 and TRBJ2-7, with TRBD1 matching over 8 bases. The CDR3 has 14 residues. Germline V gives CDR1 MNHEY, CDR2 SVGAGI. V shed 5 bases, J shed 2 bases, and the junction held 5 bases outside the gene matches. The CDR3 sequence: CASSRQGLTYEQYF. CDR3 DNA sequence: TGTGCCAGCAGTCGACAGGGGCTCACCTACGAGCAGTACTTC.

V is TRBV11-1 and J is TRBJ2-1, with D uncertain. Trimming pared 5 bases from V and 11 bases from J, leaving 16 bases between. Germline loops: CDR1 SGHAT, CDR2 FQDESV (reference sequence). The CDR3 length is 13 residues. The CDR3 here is CASSPAAVSKQFF. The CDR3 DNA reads TGTGCCAGCAGCCCCGCCGCGGTGTCGAAGCAGTTCTTC.

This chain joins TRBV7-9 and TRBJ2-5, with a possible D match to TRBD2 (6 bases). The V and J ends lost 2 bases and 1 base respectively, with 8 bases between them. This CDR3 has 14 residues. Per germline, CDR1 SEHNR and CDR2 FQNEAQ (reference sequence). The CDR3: CASSLSTSQETQYF. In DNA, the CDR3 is TGTGCCAGCAGCTTATCGACTAGCCAAGAGACCCAGTACTTC.

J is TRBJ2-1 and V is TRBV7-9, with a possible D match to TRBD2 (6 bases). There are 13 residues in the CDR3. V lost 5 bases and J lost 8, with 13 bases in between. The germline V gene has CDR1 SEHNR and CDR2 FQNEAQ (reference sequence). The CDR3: CASSHSGIDEQFF. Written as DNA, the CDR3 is TGTGCCAGCAGCCATAGCGGAATCGATGAGCAGTTCTTC.

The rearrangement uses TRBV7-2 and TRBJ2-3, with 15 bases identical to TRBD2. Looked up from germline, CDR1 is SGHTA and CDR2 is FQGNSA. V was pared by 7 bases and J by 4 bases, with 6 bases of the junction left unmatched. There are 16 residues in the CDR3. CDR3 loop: CASTRTSGRVADTQYF. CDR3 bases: TGTGCCAGCACCCGGACTAGCGGGAGGGTAGCAGATACGCAGTATTTT.

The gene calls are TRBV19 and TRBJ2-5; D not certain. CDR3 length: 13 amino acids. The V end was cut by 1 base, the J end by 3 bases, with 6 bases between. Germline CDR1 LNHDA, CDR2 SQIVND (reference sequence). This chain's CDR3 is CASSIGRKETQYF. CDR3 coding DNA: TGTGCCAGTAGTATAGGTAGGAAAGAGACCCAGTACTTC.

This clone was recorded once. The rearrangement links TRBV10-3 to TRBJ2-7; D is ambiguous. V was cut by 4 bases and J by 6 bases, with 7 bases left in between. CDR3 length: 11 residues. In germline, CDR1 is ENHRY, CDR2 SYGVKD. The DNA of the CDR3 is TGTGCCATCAGTGCTGCGGTCGAGCAGTACTTC. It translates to CAISAAVEQYF.

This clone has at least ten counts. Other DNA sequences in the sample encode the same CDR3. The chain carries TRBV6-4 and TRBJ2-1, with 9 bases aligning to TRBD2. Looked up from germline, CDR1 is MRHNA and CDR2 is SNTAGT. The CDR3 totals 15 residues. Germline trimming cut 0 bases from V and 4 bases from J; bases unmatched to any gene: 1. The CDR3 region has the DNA TGTGCCAGCAGTGACTCTAGCGGGAGTTACAATGAGCAGTTCTTC. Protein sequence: CASSDSSGSYNEQFF.

CDR3 in DNA: TGTGCCAGCAGCTTTGACGGGGACACAGATACGCAGTATTTT. This sequence encodes CASSFDGDTDTQYF. This chain links TRBV7-2 with TRBJ2-3; possibly TRBD2 for D (5 bases). V was cut by 3 bases and J by 2 bases, with 9 bases left in between. Germline V gene sequence: CDR1 SGHTA, CDR2 FQGNSA. This CDR3 has 14 residues.